This T cell receptor (beta chain) was found in a study of cytomegalovirus exposure and HLA in healthy donors. The primer mix had 60 Vbeta and 13 Jbeta primers. Source study methods: In a later analysis, some 10 million of tens of millions of unique beta chains occurred in at least two donors. Data came from immunoSEQ multiplex PCR; TCRdb stores just in-frame clones and leaves some out. V and J calls and clone size come straight from that table; D and trimming were deduced from the DNA. The sample contains 180,000 or so clones, 86% of which appear only once. V lost 4 bases and J lost 0; bases outside the gene matches: 6. The CDR3 sequence is 19 residues long. Germline V gene sequence: CDR1 SEHNR, CDR2 FQNEAQ (reference sequence).

The V gene is TRBV7-9, the J gene TRBJ2-1, with 16 bases fitting TRBD2. Specimen: PBMCs. This TCR derives from a woman aged 25 to 39 in good health and CMV-seronegative. CDR3 in DNA: TGTGCCAGCAGCTCGGGACTAGCGGGAGGGGGGAGCTCCTACAATGAGCAGTTCTTC. This translates into CASSSGLAGGGSSYNEQFF.